This T cell receptor beta chain was identified during a study of blood T cell repertoires in COVID-19. This CDR3 spans 14 amino acids. V lost 4 bases to trimming and J lost 2 bases, with 11 bases between them. From germline, CDR1 is WSHSY and CDR2 SAAADI. Assay: immunoSEQ multiplex PCR; the TCRdb copy retains only in-frame clones and omits some. The sample contains approximately 200,000 clones, approximately 80% of which appear only once. This rearrangement joins TRBV10-2 to TRBJ1-2, with a possible D match to TRBD1 (5 bases). The clonotype was recovered from a man aged 60-69 years who had recovered from COVID-19. The specimen was PBMCs or T cells enriched from blood (not recorded which). The CDR3 DNA follows: TGCGCCAGCAGTGTTGACAGAAAAAACTATGGCTACACCTTC. Encoded protein: CASSVDRKNYGYTF.